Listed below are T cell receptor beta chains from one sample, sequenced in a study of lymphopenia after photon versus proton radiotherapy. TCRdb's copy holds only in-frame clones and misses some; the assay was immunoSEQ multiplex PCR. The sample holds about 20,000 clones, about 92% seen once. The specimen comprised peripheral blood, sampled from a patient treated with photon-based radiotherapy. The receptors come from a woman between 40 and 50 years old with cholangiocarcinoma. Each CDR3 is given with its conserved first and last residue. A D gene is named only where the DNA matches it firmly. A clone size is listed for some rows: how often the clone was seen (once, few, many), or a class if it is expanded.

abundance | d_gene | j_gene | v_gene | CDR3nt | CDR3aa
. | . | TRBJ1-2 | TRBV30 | TGTGCCTGGACCCCCGGGACCCATAACTATGGCTACACCTTC | CAWTPGTHNYGYTF
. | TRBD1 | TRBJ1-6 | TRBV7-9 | TGTGCCAGCAGCTTGCCTGAAAGGGGGCTTAATTCACCCCTCCACTTT | CASSLPERGLNSPLHF
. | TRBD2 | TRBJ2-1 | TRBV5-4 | TGTGCCAGCAGCTTGTCGGCTAGCGGGAGAACCTACAATGAGCAGTTCTTC | CASSLSASGRTYNEQFF
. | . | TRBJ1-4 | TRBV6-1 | TGTGCCAGCAGAGATGGGGGCCTTGGTGAAAAACTGTTTTTT | CASRDGGLGEKLFF
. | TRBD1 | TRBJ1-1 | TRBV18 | TGTGCCAGCTCACCACGGGACAGGGCCCTTGAAGCTTTCTTT | CASSPRDRALEAFF
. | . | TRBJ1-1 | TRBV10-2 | TGCGCCAGCAGTGTGTCTGGGGGGACTGAAGCTTTCTTT | CASSVSGGTEAFF
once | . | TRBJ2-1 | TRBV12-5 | TGTGCTAGTGGGCAGGATCCTAGCTCCTACAATGAGCAGTTCTTC | CASGQDPSSYNEQFF
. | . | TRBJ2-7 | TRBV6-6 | TGTGCCACTTCGGAGGGGGGGGTGTACGAGCAGTACTTC | CATSEGGVYEQYF
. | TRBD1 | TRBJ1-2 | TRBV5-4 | TGTGCCAGCAGCCCGGGACAGGGGGAAGGATATGGCTACACCTTC | CASSPGQGEGYGYTF
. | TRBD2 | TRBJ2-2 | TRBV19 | TGTGCCAGTAGTATATCGGTCGGGGGACTAGCGGCGAACACCGGGGAGCTGTTTTTT | CASSISVGGLAANTGELFF
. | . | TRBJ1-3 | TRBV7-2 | TGTGCCAGCAGCTTAGTAAGCATAAGTGGAAACACCATATATTTT | CASSLVSISGNTIYF
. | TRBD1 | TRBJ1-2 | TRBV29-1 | TGCAGCGTTGAGACAGGGGGCTTCCATGGCTACACCTTC | CSVETGGFHGYTF
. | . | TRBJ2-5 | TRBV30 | TGTGCCTGGAGTTTCCTTGCGGACCAAGAGACCCAGTACTTC | CAWSFLADQETQYF
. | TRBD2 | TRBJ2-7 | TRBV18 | TGTGCCAGCTCGGACCGAGCGGGAGGCTTGAACGAGCAGTACTTC | CASSDRAGGLNEQYF
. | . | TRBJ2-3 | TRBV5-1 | TGCGCCAGCAGCTTGTGGGTAGGCACAGATACGCAGTATTTT | CASSLWVGTDTQYF
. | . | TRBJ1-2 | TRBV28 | TGTGCCAGCAGCGGGGGGTATGGCTACACCTTC | CASSGGYGYTF
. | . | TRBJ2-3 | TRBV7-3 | TGTGCCAGCAGCTTCGCTTCCTCAGATACGCAGTATTTT | CASSFASSDTQYF
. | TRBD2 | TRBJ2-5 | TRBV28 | TGTGCCAGCAGTTCCCTGCGACTAGCGGGGCAGTACTTC | CASSSLRLAGQYF
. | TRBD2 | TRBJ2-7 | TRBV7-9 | TGTGCCAGCAGCCAGCGGGACTCCCTCTCCTACGAGCAGTACTTC | CASSQRDSLSYEQYF
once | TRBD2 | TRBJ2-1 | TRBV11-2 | TGTGCCAGCAGCTTCCGACTAGCGGGATACAATGAGCAGTTCTTC | CASSFRLAGYNEQFF
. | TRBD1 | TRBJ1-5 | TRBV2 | TGTGCCAGCAGTCCGACAGGGGGGGGTCAGCCCCAGCATTTT | CASSPTGGGQPQHF
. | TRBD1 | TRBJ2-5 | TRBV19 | TGTGCCAGTAAACAGGGGATTAGGGAGACCCAGTACTTC | CASKQGIRETQYF
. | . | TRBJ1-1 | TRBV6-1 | TGTGCCAGCAGTGAACCTAGGCTGGGGAACACTGAAGCTTTCTTT | CASSEPRLGNTEAFF
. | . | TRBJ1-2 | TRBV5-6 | TGTGCCAGCAGCCAGACTGATGGCTACACCTTC | CASSQTDGYTF
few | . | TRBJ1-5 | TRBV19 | TGTGCCAGTAGCGGGGGATTGGGCAATCAGCCCCAGCATTTT | CASSGGLGNQPQHF
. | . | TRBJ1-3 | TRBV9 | TGTGCCAGCAGCGGAGGGGCCAGCTCTGGAAACACCATATATTTT | CASSGGASSGNTIYF
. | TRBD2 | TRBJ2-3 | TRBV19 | TGTGCCAGTAGTCTTCTAGCGGGGGGGCAAACAGATACGCAGTATTTT | CASSLLAGGQTDTQYF
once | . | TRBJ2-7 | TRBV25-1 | TGTGCCACCTCTGGACCGGGGAACTTACGACGCCAGTACTTC | CATSGPGNLRRQYF
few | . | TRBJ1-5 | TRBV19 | TGTGCCAGTAGTACCCCGAATAGCAATCAGCCCCAGCATTTT | CASSTPNSNQPQHF
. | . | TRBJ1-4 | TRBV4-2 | TGTGCCAGCAGCCAAGATAAGGGAGGGACTAATGAAAAACTGTTTTTT | CASSQDKGGTNEKLFF
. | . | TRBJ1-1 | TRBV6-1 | TGTGCCAGCAGTGTAAATATGAACACTGAAGCTTTCTTT | CASSVNMNTEAFF
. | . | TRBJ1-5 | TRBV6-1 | TGTGCCAGCAGAGAATTCCAAAATAGCAATCAGCCCCAGCATTTT | CASREFQNSNQPQHF
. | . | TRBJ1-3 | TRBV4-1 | TGCGCCAGCAGCCAAGATCCGGGGGGGCTAGGAAACACCATATATTTT | CASSQDPGGLGNTIYF
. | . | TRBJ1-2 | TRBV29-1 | TGCAGCGTTGAAGATCGTACGGATCACTATGGCTACACCTTC | CSVEDRTDHYGYTF
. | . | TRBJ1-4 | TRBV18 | TGTGCCAGCTCACCATCAAAGCGGGGGAATGAAAAACTGTTTTTT | CASSPSKRGNEKLFF
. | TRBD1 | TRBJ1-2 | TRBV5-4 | TGTGCCAGCAGCTTCGATTGGGACAGGGGGTCGGGAGGCTACACCTTC | CASSFDWDRGSGGYTF
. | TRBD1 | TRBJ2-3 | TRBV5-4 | TGTGCCAGCAGCTCCGACCCTGGGGACAGGGGGGAAGATACGCAGTATTTT | CASSSDPGDRGEDTQYF
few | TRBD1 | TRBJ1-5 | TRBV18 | TGTGCCAGCTCACTAGAACAGGGGGACCCTCAGCCCCAGCATTTT | CASSLEQGDPQPQHF
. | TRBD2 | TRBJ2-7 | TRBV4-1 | TGCGCCAGCAGCCAAGAAGTAATCGGGGGGGCCCTCTACGAGCAGTACTTC | CASSQEVIGGALYEQYF
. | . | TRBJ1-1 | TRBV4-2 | TGTGCCAGCAGCCAAGTTGCGGGGCTTACTGAAGCTTTCTTT | CASSQVAGLTEAFF
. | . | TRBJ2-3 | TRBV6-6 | TGTGCCAGCAGCACCTTGCCCCGCGCAGATACGCAGTATTTT | CASSTLPRADTQYF
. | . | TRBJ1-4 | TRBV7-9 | TGTGCCAGCAGCCCCGTGGGGCCGGCGGGTGAAAAACTGTTTTTT | CASSPVGPAGEKLFF
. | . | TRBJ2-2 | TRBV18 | TGTGCCAGCTCTCAATCGACAGGTTTAAACACCGGGGAGCTGTTTTTT | CASSQSTGLNTGELFF
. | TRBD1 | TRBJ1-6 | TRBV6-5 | TGTGCCAGCAGCCCGGACAGGAAAGTATACCTCCACTTT | CASSPDRKVYLHF
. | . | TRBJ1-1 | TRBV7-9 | TGTGCCAGCAGCCCCCCGGAAATAGAAGCTTTCTTT | CASSPPEIEAFF
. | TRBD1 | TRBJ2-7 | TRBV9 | TGTGCCAACAGCGTCCTTCCCACAGGGGACGACGAGCAGTACTTC | CANSVLPTGDDEQYF
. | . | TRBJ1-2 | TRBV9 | TGTGCCAGCAGCCCTCCCTTGGGTCCGGGCCGGGACTATGGCTACACCTTC | CASSPPLGPGRDYGYTF
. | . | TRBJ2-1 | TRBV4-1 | TGCGCCAGCAGCCAAGACAACAAACTAGCCGGGCTCCGAGTGGATGAGCAGTTCTTC | CASSQDNKLAGLRVDEQFF
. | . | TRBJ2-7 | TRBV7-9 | TGTGCCAGCAGCTTAGGGCGGATGAGTAGCGAGCAGTACTTC | CASSLGRMSSEQYF
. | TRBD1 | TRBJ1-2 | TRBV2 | TGTGCCAGCAGTGGGACAGGGCTCAGTTCGGGTGGCTACACCTTC | CASSGTGLSSGGYTF
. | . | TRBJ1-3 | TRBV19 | TGTGCCAGTAGTATAGGCGCAGGAATCCTCTCTGGAAACACCATATATTTT | CASSIGAGILSGNTIYF
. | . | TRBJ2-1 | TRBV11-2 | TGTGCCAGCAGCTTAGAACCCTACAATGAGCAGTTCTTC | CASSLEPYNEQFF
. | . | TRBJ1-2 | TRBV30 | TGTGCCTGGAGTTTTCCCCAGGGGACCTTATACGGCTACACCTTC | CAWSFPQGTLYGYTF
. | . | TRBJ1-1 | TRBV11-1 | TGTGCCAGCAGCCCCTTGGGGGGGAACACTGAAGCTTTCTTT | CASSPLGGNTEAFF
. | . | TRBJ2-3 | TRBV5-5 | TGTGCCAGCAGCTCCGACACGATTAGCACAGATACGCAGTATTTT | CASSSDTISTDTQYF